This T cell receptor (beta chain) was obtained from a study of control samples from healthy donors and cancer patients. Germline loops: CDR1 GTSNPN, CDR2 SVGIG (reference sequence). The germline V and J ends were trimmed by 3 bases and 1 base, with 7 bases remaining between them. The CDR3 loop spans 13 amino acids. This table comes from immunoSEQ multiplex PCR, and its TCRdb copy is limited to in-frame clones, with some not included. This sample has fewer than 90,000 clones; around 87% occur once, and the top ten carry 15% to 25%. Sequenced input: blood. The rearrangement links TRBV30 to TRBJ1-3; D not resolved. This sequence originates from a man aged 45-60 years in good health. CDR3 sequence (DNA): TGTGCCTGGAGGTGGGGATCTGGAAACACCATATATTTT. Amino acid sequence: CAWRWGSGNTIYF. The full variable domain, rest sourced from reference TRBV30 and TRBJ1-3, is SQTIHQWPATLVQPVGSPLSLECTVEGTSNPNLYWYRQAAGRGLQLLFYSVGIGQISSEVPQNLSASRPQDRQFILSSKKLLLSDSGFYLCAWRWGSGNTIYFGEGSWLTVV.